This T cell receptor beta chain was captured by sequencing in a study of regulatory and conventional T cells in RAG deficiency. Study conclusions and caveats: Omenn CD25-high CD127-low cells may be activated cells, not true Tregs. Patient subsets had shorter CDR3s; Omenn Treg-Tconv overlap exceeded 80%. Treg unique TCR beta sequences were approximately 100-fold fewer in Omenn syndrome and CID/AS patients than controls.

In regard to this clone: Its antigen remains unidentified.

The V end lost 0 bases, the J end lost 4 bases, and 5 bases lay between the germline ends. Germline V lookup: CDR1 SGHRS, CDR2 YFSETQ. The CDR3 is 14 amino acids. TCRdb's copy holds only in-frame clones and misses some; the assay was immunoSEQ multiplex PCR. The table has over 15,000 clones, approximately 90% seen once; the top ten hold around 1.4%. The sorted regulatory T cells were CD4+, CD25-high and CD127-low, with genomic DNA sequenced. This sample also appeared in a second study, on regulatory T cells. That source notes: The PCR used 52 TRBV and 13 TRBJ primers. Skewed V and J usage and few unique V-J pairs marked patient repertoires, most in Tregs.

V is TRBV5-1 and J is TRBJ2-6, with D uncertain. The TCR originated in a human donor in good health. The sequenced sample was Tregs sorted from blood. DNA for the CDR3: TGCGCCAGCAGCTTGGTGAGCGGGGCCAACGTCCTGACTTTC. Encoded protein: CASSLVSGANVLTF.